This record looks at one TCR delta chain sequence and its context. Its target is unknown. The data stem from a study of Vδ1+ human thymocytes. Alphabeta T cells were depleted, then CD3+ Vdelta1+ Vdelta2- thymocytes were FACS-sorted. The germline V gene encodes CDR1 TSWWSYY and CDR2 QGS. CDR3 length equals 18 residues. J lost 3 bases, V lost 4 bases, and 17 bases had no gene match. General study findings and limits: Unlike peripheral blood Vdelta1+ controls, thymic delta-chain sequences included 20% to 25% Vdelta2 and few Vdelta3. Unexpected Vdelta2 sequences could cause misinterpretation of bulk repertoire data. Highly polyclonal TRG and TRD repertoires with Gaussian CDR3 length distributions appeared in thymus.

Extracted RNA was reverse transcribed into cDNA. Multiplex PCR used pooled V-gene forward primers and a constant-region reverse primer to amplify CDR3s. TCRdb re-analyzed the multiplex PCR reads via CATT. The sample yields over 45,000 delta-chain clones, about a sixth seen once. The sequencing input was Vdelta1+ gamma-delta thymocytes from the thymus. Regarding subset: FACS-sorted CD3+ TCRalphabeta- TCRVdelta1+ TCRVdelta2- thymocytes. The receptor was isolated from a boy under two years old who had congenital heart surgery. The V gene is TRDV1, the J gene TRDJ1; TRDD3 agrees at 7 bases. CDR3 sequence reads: CALGARCWGVQGADKLIF. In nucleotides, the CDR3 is TGTGCTCTTGGGGCACGCTGCTGGGGGGTACAAGGCGCCGATAAACTCATCTTT.